The entry that follows covers one TCR beta chain sequence. Its antigen is unidentified. It was with unique molecular identifiers that the TCRbeta library was prepared. One entry per CDR3 protein results from TCRdb running MiXCR on the PCR reads. The sample holds 800,000 to 1,000,000 distinct CDR3 sequences, about 29% seen once. V was shortened by 2 bases and J by 2 bases, with 9 bases between the two germline ends. Per germline, CDR1 LNHDA and CDR2 SQIVND (reference sequence). This CDR3 is built from 14 residues. This sample is drawn from a study of T-cell reconstitution after alpha-beta-depleted transplantation in children. Study-wide points: From newly produced T cells came most of the T-cell counts and diversity one year after transplant. Expanded graft clones, several hundred of them, were reportedly the source of alpha-beta T cells about two months after transplant. Some patients showed high day-60 TCRbeta diversity, which derived from surviving recipient T cells and thymic progenitors.

The material was PBMCs, mostly from graft donor cells, obtained 360 days after TCRalphabeta/CD19-depleted stem cell transplant. The J gene is TRBJ1-1, the V gene TRBV19; D gene unclear. This TCR derives from a boy in the first two years of life who had a stem cell transplant for SCID, so the T cells may come from the graft donor. The CDR3 coding sequence is TGTGCCAGTAGTATATCTGGATCCAACACTGAAGCTTTCTTT. Translating it yields CASSISGSNTEAFF.